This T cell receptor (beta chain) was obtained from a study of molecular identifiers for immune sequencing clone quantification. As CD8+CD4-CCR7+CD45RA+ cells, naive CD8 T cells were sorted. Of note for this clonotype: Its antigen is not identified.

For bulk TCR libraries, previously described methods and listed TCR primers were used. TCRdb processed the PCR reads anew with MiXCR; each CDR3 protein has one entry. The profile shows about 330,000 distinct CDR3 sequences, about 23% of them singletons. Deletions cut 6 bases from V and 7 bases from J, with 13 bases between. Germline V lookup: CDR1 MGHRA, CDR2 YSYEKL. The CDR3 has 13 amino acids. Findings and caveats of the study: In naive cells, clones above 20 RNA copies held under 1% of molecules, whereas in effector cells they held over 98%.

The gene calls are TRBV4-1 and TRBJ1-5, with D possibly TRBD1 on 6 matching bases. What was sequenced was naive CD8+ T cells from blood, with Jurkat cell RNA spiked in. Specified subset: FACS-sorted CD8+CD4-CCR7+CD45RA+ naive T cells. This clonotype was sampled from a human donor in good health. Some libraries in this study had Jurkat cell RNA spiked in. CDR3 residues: CASSHRVQQPQHF. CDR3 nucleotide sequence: TGCGCCAGCAGTCACAGGGTCCAACAGCCCCAGCATTTT.